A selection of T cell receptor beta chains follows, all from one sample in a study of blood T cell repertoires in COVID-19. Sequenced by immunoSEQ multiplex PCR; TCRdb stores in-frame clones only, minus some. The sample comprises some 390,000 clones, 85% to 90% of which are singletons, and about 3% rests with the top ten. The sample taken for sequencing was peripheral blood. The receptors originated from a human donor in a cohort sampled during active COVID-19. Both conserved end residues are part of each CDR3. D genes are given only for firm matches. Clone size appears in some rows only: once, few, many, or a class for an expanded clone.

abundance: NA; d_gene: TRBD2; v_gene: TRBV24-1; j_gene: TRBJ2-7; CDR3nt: TGTGCCACCAGTGATTCCGGGACTAGGCCTCTAGTGCAGTACTTC; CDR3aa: CATSDSGTRPLVQYF
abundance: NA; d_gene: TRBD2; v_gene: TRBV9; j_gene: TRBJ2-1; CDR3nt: TGTGCCAGCAGCGGAGGGTTTATAGCGGGAGCTTACAATGAGCAGTTCTTC; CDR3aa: CASSGGFIAGAYNEQFF
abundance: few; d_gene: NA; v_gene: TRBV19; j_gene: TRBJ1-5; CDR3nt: TGTGCCAGTAGTTCAAAGCGGACGGAGGGTAATCAGCCCCAGCATTTT; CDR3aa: CASSSKRTEGNQPQHF
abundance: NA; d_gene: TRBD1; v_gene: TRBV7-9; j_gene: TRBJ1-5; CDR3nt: TGTGCCAGCAGCTTAGGGGACAGTAGCAATCAGCCCCAGCATTTT; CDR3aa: CASSLGDSSNQPQHF
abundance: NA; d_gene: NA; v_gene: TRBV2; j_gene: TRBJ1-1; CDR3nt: TGTGCCAGCAGTGAGACGTGGGGGCAGATGAACACTGAAGCTTTCTTT; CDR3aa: CASSETWGQMNTEAFF
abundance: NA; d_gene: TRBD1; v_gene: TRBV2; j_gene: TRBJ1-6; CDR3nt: TGTGCCAGCAGTGAAGCCCCGGGACAGGTCGGATCACCCCTCCACTTT; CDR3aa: CASSEAPGQVGSPLHF
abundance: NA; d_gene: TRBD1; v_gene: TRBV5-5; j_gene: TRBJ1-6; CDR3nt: TGTGCCAGCAGCTCAACGGGACAGGGGCCGTCCCCCAATTCACCCCTCCACTTT; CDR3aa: CASSSTGQGPSPNSPLHF
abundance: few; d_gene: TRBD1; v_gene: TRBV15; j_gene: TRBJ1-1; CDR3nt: TGTGCCACCAGAAAGACCGGGACAGGGTACACTGAAGCTTTCTTT; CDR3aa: CATRKTGTGYTEAFF
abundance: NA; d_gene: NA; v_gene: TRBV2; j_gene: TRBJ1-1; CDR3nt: TGTGCCAGCAGCTCCGGACGGGAAGAAGCTTTCTTT; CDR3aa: CASSSGREEAFF
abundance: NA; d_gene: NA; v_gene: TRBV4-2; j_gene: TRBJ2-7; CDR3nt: TGTGCCAGCAGCCGGTATCAGCGGGAAGGGGGAGAGCAGTACTTC; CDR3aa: CASSRYQREGGEQYF
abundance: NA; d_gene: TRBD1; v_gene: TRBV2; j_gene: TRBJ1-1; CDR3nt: TGTGCCAGCAGTGGACAGGGCGACACTGAAGCTTTCTTT; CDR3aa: CASSGQGDTEAFF
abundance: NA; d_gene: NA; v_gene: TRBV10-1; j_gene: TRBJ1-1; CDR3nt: TGCGCCAGCAGTGAGTCGGGCAGGGGTCCCACTGAAGCTTTCTTT; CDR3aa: CASSESGRGPTEAFF
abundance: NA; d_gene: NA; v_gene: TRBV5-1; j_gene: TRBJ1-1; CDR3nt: TGCGCCAGCAGCCCCGGTCGGGGGAAGTGGACCGAAGCTTTCTTT; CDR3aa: CASSPGRGKWTEAFF
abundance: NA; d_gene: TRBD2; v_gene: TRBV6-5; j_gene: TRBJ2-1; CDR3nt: TGTGCCAGCAGGGGACTAGCGGGACTGTACAATGAGCAGTTCTTC; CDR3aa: CASRGLAGLYNEQFF
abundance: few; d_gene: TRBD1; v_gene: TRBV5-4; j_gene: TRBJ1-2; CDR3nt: TGTGCCAGCAGCTTGGCCCTGGAACAGGGGATCTATGGCTACACCTTC; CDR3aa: CASSLALEQGIYGYTF
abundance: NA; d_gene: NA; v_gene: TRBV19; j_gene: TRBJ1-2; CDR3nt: TGTGCCAGTAGAAATCTACAGGGTAGTGGGGCCTATGGCTACACCTTC; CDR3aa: CASRNLQGSGAYGYTF